These T cell receptor beta chains were read from a single sample in a study of T cells after yellow fever vaccination. TCRdb used MiXCR to reprocess the 5' RACE reads, holding one entry per CDR3 protein. The table has hundreds of thousands of distinct CDR3 sequences, approximately 3.8% seen once. The sequencing here drew on PBMCs, taken on the day of the yellow fever booster vaccination. The receptors were gathered from a man aged 18 to 29 who received the YFV17D yellow fever vaccine. The CDR3 runs from the conserved cysteine through the conserved F or W. Each record gives: J gene, clone size, V gene, D gene, CDR3 DNA, CDR3 protein. D genes are given only for firm matches. A clone size is listed for some rows: how often the clone was seen (once, few, many), or a class if it is expanded.

j_gene: TRBJ2-3; abundance: many; v_gene: TRBV6-5; d_gene: NA; CDR3nt: TGTGCCAGCAGCTACCAAGGGGCTCTCCCAGATACGCAGTATTTT; CDR3aa: CASSYQGALPDTQYF
j_gene: TRBJ2-3; abundance: many; v_gene: TRBV9; d_gene: TRBD2; CDR3nt: TGTGCCAGCAGCGTCCTAGCGGGGGGGGCAGATACGCAGTATTTT; CDR3aa: CASSVLAGGADTQYF
j_gene: TRBJ2-2; abundance: many; v_gene: TRBV9; d_gene: TRBD1; CDR3nt: TGTGCCAGCAGCGTAGATCGGACAGGGGGCGGGGAGCTGTTTTTT; CDR3aa: CASSVDRTGGGELFF
j_gene: TRBJ1-1; abundance: many; v_gene: TRBV5-1; d_gene: NA; CDR3nt: TGCGCCAGCAGCCCAAGAATGGACACTGAAGCTTTCTTT; CDR3aa: CASSPRMDTEAFF
j_gene: TRBJ1-2; abundance: NA; v_gene: TRBV20-1; d_gene: NA; CDR3nt: TGCAGTGCTCTGGGAGCCTATGGCTACACCTTC; CDR3aa: CSALGAYGYTF
j_gene: TRBJ2-1; abundance: many; v_gene: TRBV7-9; d_gene: NA; CDR3nt: TGTGCCAGCAGCAAGTTAGACAATGAGCAGTTCTTC; CDR3aa: CASSKLDNEQFF
j_gene: TRBJ1-1; abundance: many; v_gene: TRBV5-4; d_gene: NA; CDR3nt: TGTGCCAGCAGCTTTGGGACCACTAATGAAGCTTTCTTT; CDR3aa: CASSFGTTNEAFF
j_gene: TRBJ2-1; abundance: many; v_gene: TRBV5-6; d_gene: NA; CDR3nt: TGTGCCAGCAGCTTAATCCGTACGGAATACAATGAGCAGTTCTTC; CDR3aa: CASSLIRTEYNEQFF
j_gene: TRBJ1-2; abundance: many; v_gene: TRBV12-3/TRBV12-4; d_gene: NA; CDR3nt: TGTGCCAGCACCCTTGGGAGGGATAATGGCTACACCTTC; CDR3aa: CASTLGRDNGYTF
j_gene: TRBJ1-1; abundance: many; v_gene: TRBV6-1; d_gene: NA; CDR3nt: TGTGCCAGCAGTGAGGTGCGGGCTGAAGCTTTCTTT; CDR3aa: CASSEVRAEAFF
j_gene: TRBJ1-2; abundance: many; v_gene: TRBV14; d_gene: NA; CDR3nt: TGTGCCAGCAGCCCACAGGGACTCTATGGCTACACCTTC; CDR3aa: CASSPQGLYGYTF
j_gene: TRBJ2-7; abundance: many; v_gene: TRBV10-2; d_gene: NA; CDR3nt: TGCGCCAGCAGTGAACTAAAAACCGGGACGGGTGGCGAGCAGTACTTC; CDR3aa: CASSELKTGTGGEQYF
j_gene: TRBJ2-5; abundance: once; v_gene: TRBV10-3; d_gene: NA; CDR3nt: TGTGCCATCCGGATCGGGGGATCCCAAGAGACCCAGTACTTC; CDR3aa: CAIRIGGSQETQYF
j_gene: TRBJ1-5; abundance: few; v_gene: TRBV4-1; d_gene: NA; CDR3nt: TGCGCCAGCAGCCCCTTGGCTTATCAGCCCCAGCATTTT; CDR3aa: CASSPLAYQPQHF
j_gene: TRBJ1-2; abundance: few; v_gene: TRBV7-2; d_gene: NA; CDR3nt: TGTGCCAGCAGCTATTCGGATGTCTCACTTGGCTACACCTTC; CDR3aa: CASSYSDVSLGYTF
j_gene: TRBJ2-5; abundance: many; v_gene: TRBV6-2/TRBV6-3; d_gene: TRBD1; CDR3nt: TGTGCCAGCAGTTACGACCCCGGACAGGTCCAAGAGACCCAGTACTTC; CDR3aa: CASSYDPGQVQETQYF
j_gene: TRBJ2-1; abundance: few; v_gene: TRBV19; d_gene: NA; CDR3nt: TGTGCCAGTAGTAACCCGGGATTCTCCTACAATGAGCAGTTCTTC; CDR3aa: CASSNPGFSYNEQFF
j_gene: TRBJ1-5; abundance: NA; v_gene: TRBV6-5; d_gene: NA; CDR3nt: TGTGCCAGCAGTCACGACGGAAATCAGCCCCAGCATTTT; CDR3aa: CASSHDGNQPQHF
j_gene: TRBJ2-1; abundance: NA; v_gene: TRBV24-1; d_gene: TRBD2; CDR3nt: TGTGCCACCAGTGATTTTAGCGGGGGGCAATACAATGAGCAGTTCTTC; CDR3aa: CATSDFSGGQYNEQFF
j_gene: TRBJ1-2; abundance: NA; v_gene: TRBV6-4; d_gene: TRBD1; CDR3nt: TGTGCCAGCAGTGAGACGGGACAGTTAAACTATGGCTACACCTTC; CDR3aa: CASSETGQLNYGYTF
j_gene: TRBJ1-1; abundance: many; v_gene: TRBV29-1; d_gene: NA; CDR3nt: TGCAGCGGATCAGACCCGGGGGTTCCTGAAGCTTTCTTT; CDR3aa: CSGSDPGVPEAFF
j_gene: TRBJ2-1; abundance: many; v_gene: TRBV6-2/TRBV6-3; d_gene: TRBD2; CDR3nt: TGTGCCAGCAGTTACTCGGCTAGCGGGGGCCCACAAGGTGAGCAGTTCTTC; CDR3aa: CASSYSASGGPQGEQFF
j_gene: TRBJ1-1; abundance: many; v_gene: TRBV12-3/TRBV12-4; d_gene: TRBD1; CDR3nt: TGTGCCAGCAGTTCCGGGACAGGGATGTACGCTTTCTTT; CDR3aa: CASSSGTGMYAFF
j_gene: TRBJ2-3; abundance: few; v_gene: TRBV13; d_gene: NA; CDR3nt: TGTGCCAGCAGCGCGCGACTAGAGGGGAGACGTGATACGCAGTATTTT; CDR3aa: CASSARLEGRRDTQYF
j_gene: TRBJ2-1; abundance: many; v_gene: TRBV5-1; d_gene: NA; CDR3nt: TGCGCCAGCAGCTTGGTGGGGGTTAGCTCCTACAATGAGCAGTTCTTC; CDR3aa: CASSLVGVSSYNEQFF
j_gene: TRBJ2-3; abundance: many; v_gene: TRBV7-9; d_gene: TRBD2; CDR3nt: TGTGCCAGCAGCTTAGCGCCCAGCGGGGGGGCCTGGGGCCCAGATACGCAGTATTTT; CDR3aa: CASSLAPSGGAWGPDTQYF
j_gene: TRBJ2-3; abundance: NA; v_gene: TRBV10-3; d_gene: NA; CDR3nt: TGTGCCATCAGTGAGACCTATACGCAGTATTTT; CDR3aa: CAISETYTQYF
j_gene: TRBJ2-7; abundance: many; v_gene: TRBV7-3; d_gene: NA; CDR3nt: TGTGCCAGCGCGATGGACAGAGACTACGAGCAGTACTTC; CDR3aa: CASAMDRDYEQYF
j_gene: TRBJ2-3; abundance: few; v_gene: TRBV4-2; d_gene: TRBD2; CDR3nt: TGTGCCAGCAGCCGGGATCGGGCGGGGGGGATCGGAGATACGCAGTATTTT; CDR3aa: CASSRDRAGGIGDTQYF
j_gene: TRBJ2-2; abundance: few; v_gene: TRBV2; d_gene: TRBD2; CDR3nt: TGTGCCAGCAGTCCCACTAGCGGGGGGGGAAGGGAGCTGTTTTTT; CDR3aa: CASSPTSGGGRELFF
j_gene: TRBJ2-3; abundance: many; v_gene: TRBV7-3; d_gene: NA; CDR3nt: TGTGCCAGCAGCTTAGGTCCCCAAACTCAGGAGTATTTT; CDR3aa: CASSLGPQTQEYF
j_gene: TRBJ1-6; abundance: many; v_gene: TRBV29-1; d_gene: NA; CDR3nt: TGCAGCGTTGCGACACGGCAGGGGAAGGATTCACCCCTCCACTTT; CDR3aa: CSVATRQGKDSPLHF
j_gene: TRBJ1-2; abundance: many; v_gene: TRBV5-1; d_gene: NA; CDR3nt: TGCGCCAGCAGCCATGGCGGAGAGCTCTATGGCTACACCTTC; CDR3aa: CASSHGGELYGYTF
j_gene: TRBJ2-5; abundance: many; v_gene: TRBV7-3; d_gene: TRBD2; CDR3nt: TGTGCCAGCAGCCCGACTAGCGGGGGGGCGAAGACCCAGTACTTC; CDR3aa: CASSPTSGGAKTQYF
j_gene: TRBJ2-2; abundance: many; v_gene: TRBV4-3; d_gene: TRBD1; CDR3nt: TGCGCCAGCAGCCAAGAAGGGACAGGGAACACCGGGGAGCTGTTTTTT; CDR3aa: CASSQEGTGNTGELFF
j_gene: TRBJ2-1; abundance: many; v_gene: TRBV7-9; d_gene: NA; CDR3nt: TGTGCCAGCAGCTTTGGTTTTAGTGAGCAGTTCTTC; CDR3aa: CASSFGFSEQFF
j_gene: TRBJ2-3; abundance: few; v_gene: TRBV20-1; d_gene: NA; CDR3nt: TGCAGTGCTAGAGTAGGCGGGCCGCAGTATTTT; CDR3aa: CSARVGGPQYF
j_gene: TRBJ1-5; abundance: many; v_gene: TRBV7-9; d_gene: NA; CDR3nt: TGTGCCAGCAGCTCCGAAAGGGGCGGGGGGCGAACCGATCAGCCCCAGCATTTT; CDR3aa: CASSSERGGGRTDQPQHF
j_gene: TRBJ1-2; abundance: many; v_gene: TRBV29-1; d_gene: NA; CDR3nt: TGCAGCGTTGAATCTCCAGGACTTCTACTTGGCTACACCTTC; CDR3aa: CSVESPGLLLGYTF
j_gene: TRBJ1-5; abundance: NA; v_gene: TRBV3-1; d_gene: NA; CDR3nt: TGTGCCAGCAGCCATACGAATAAGGGAGATCAGCCCCAGCATTTT; CDR3aa: CASSHTNKGDQPQHF
j_gene: TRBJ2-5; abundance: many; v_gene: TRBV6-5; d_gene: TRBD2; CDR3nt: TGTGCCAGCAGCTATAGCGGGGGCCAAGAGACCCAGTACTTC; CDR3aa: CASSYSGGQETQYF
j_gene: TRBJ2-7; abundance: NA; v_gene: TRBV7-2; d_gene: TRBD2; CDR3nt: TGTGCCAGCAGCATCAGCGGGGGGGCTTTCTACGAGCAGTACTTC; CDR3aa: CASSISGGAFYEQYF
j_gene: TRBJ2-3; abundance: many; v_gene: TRBV7-2; d_gene: NA; CDR3nt: TGTGCCAGCAGCTTGACCATAGCAGATACGCAGTATTTT; CDR3aa: CASSLTIADTQYF
j_gene: TRBJ2-5; abundance: once; v_gene: TRBV18; d_gene: NA; CDR3nt: TGTGCCAGCTCACAACAACTAGAGCAGAGGGAGACCCAGTACTTC; CDR3aa: CASSQQLEQRETQYF
j_gene: TRBJ2-7; abundance: few; v_gene: TRBV5-1; d_gene: TRBD1; CDR3nt: TGCGCCAGCAGCTTGAGGACAGGGAGAGAATATCTCCCCTACGAGCAGTACTTC; CDR3aa: CASSLRTGREYLPYEQYF
j_gene: TRBJ2-3; abundance: many; v_gene: TRBV18; d_gene: TRBD1; CDR3nt: TGTGCCAGCTCAGCTAGAGGGGGCGATACGCAGTATTTT; CDR3aa: CASSARGGDTQYF
j_gene: TRBJ2-3; abundance: many; v_gene: TRBV15; d_gene: NA; CDR3nt: TGTGCCACCAGCAGAGGGGGGACCGAACTAGATACGCAGTATTTT; CDR3aa: CATSRGGTELDTQYF
j_gene: TRBJ2-5; abundance: few; v_gene: TRBV13; d_gene: NA; CDR3nt: TGTGCCAGCAGCTTTAGAGGTATCTATCCCCAAGAGACCCAGTACTTC; CDR3aa: CASSFRGIYPQETQYF
j_gene: TRBJ1-6; abundance: many; v_gene: TRBV5-1; d_gene: NA; CDR3nt: TGCGCCAGCGGGGGACCTTTTTCAAATTCACCCCTCCACTTT; CDR3aa: CASGGPFSNSPLHF
j_gene: TRBJ2-2; abundance: many; v_gene: TRBV5-1; d_gene: NA; CDR3nt: TGCGCCAGCAGACCCAAACCGACGGGGGAGCTGTTTTTT; CDR3aa: CASRPKPTGELFF
j_gene: TRBJ1-1; abundance: few; v_gene: TRBV7-2; d_gene: NA; CDR3nt: TGTGCCAGCAGCTTAGCGGGGGCAGGAGCTTTCTTT; CDR3aa: CASSLAGAGAFF
j_gene: TRBJ1-6; abundance: NA; v_gene: TRBV18; d_gene: NA; CDR3nt: TGTGCCAGCTCACCTTCAGGGTCCTATAATTCACCCCTCCACTTT; CDR3aa: CASSPSGSYNSPLHF
j_gene: TRBJ2-5; abundance: NA; v_gene: TRBV29-1; d_gene: TRBD1; CDR3nt: TGCAGCGTTGGGACAGGGGAGACCCAGTACTTC; CDR3aa: CSVGTGETQYF
j_gene: TRBJ2-1; abundance: medium-sized; v_gene: TRBV7-6; d_gene: NA; CDR3nt: TGTGCCAGCAGCTTAGCGTTGGTTCCCTACAATGAGCAGTTCTTC; CDR3aa: CASSLALVPYNEQFF
j_gene: TRBJ2-7; abundance: many; v_gene: TRBV5-1; d_gene: NA; CDR3nt: TGCGCCAGCAGCTTACCCCCCGAGACACATACCTACGAGCAGTACTTC; CDR3aa: CASSLPPETHTYEQYF
j_gene: TRBJ2-3; abundance: many; v_gene: TRBV28; d_gene: TRBD2; CDR3nt: TGTGCCATGCCTTTAGGAGGCGGGGGAAGCGCAGATACGCAGTATTTT; CDR3aa: CAMPLGGGGSADTQYF
j_gene: TRBJ2-5; abundance: many; v_gene: TRBV5-1; d_gene: NA; CDR3nt: TGCGCCAGTCGGGGTGAGGGGCAAGAGACCCAGTACTTC; CDR3aa: CASRGEGQETQYF
j_gene: TRBJ2-1; abundance: few; v_gene: TRBV4-1; d_gene: TRBD2; CDR3nt: TGCGCCAGCAGCCCTCAAGGGCCTTTAGCGGGGGGGAATGAGCAGTTCTTC; CDR3aa: CASSPQGPLAGGNEQFF
j_gene: TRBJ2-5; abundance: NA; v_gene: TRBV7-6; d_gene: NA; CDR3nt: TGTGCCAGCAGCTTATCAGGAGGGGGCAAGACCCAGTACTTC; CDR3aa: CASSLSGGGKTQYF